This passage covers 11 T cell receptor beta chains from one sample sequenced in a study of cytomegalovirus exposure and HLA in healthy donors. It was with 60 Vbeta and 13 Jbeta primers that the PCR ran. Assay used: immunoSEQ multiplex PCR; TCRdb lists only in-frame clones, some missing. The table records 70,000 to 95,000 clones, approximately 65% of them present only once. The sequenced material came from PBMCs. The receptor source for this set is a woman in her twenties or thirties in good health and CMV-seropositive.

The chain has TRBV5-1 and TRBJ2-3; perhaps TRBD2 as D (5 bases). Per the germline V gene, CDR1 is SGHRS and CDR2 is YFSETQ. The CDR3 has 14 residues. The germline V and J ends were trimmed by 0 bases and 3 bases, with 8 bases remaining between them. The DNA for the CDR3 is TGCGCCAGCAGCTTGGGGACTTGGACAGATACGCAGTATTTT. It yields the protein CASSLGTWTDTQYF.

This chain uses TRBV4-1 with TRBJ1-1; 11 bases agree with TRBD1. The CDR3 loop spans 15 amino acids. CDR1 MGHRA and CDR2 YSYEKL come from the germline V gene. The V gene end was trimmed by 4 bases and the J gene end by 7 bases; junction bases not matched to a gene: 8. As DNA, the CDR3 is TGCGCCAGCAGCCCCATAACCGGGACAGGGGGTGAAGCTTTCTTT. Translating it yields CASSPITGTGGEAFF.

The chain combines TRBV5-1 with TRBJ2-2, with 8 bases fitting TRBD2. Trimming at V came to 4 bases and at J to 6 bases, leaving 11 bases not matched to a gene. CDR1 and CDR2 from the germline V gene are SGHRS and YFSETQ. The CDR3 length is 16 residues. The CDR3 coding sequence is TGCGCCAGCAGCCCAACGGGACTAGTAATGGCCGGGGAGCTGTTTTTT. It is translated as CASSPTGLVMAGELFF.

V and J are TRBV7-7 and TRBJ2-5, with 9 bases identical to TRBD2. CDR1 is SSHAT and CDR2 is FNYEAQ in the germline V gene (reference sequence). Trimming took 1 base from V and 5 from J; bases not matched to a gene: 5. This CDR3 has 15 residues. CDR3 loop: CASSLGAGGVETQYF. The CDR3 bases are TGTGCCAGCAGCTTAGGGGCGGGGGGGGTGGAGACCCAGTACTTC.

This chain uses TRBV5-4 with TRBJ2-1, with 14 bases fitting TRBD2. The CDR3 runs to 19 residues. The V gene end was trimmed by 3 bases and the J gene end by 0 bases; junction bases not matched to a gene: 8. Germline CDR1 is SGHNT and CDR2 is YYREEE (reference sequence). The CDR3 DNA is TGTGCCAGCAGCTACGAGGGACTAGCGGGGGCCTCCTCCTACAATGAGCAGTTCTTC. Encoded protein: CASSYEGLAGASSYNEQFF.

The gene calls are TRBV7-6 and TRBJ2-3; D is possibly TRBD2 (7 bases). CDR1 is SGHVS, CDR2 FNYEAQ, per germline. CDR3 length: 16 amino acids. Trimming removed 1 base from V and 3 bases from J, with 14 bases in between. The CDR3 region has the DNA TGTGCCAGCAGCTTAGAGGGGGGGCCTAGAACAGATACGCAGTATTTT. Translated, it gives CASSLEGGPRTDTQYF.

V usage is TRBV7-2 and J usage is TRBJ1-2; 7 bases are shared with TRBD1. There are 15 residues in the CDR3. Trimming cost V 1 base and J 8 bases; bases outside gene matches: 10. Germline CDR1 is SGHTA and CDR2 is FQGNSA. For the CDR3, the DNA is TGTGCCAGCAGCTTAGATTTCCGGGACAGTTCCGGCTACACCTTC. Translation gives CASSLDFRDSSGYTF.

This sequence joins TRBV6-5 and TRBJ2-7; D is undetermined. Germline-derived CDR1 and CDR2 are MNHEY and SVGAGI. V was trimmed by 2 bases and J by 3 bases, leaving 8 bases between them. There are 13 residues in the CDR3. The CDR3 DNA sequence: TGTGCCAGCAGTTACCTACCCAACTACGAGCAGTACTTC. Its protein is CASSYLPNYEQYF.

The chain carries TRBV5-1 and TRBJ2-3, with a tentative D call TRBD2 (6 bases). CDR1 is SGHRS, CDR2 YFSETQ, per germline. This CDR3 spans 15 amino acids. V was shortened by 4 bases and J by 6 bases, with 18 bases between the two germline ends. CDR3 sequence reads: CASSAGLPMTDTQYF. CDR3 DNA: TGCGCCAGCAGCGCGGGACTTCCCATGACGGATACGCAGTATTTT. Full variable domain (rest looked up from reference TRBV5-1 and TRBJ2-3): KAGVTQTPRYLIKTRGQQVTLSCSPISGHRSVSWYQQTPGQGLQFLFEYFSETQRNKGNFPGRFSGRQFSNSRSEMNVSTLELGDSALYLCASSAGLPMTDTQYFGPGTRLTVL.

Here the CDR3 reads CASSEGTAHSYEQYF. CDR3 nucleotides: TGTGCCAGCAGTGAGGGGACAGCCCACTCCTACGAGCAGTACTTC. The rearrangement joins TRBV6-1 to TRBJ2-7; 7 bases align to TRBD1. The CDR3 is 15 amino acids. The V and J ends lost 3 bases and 0 bases, in that order; junction bases with no gene match: 5. CDR1 MNHNS and CDR2 SASEGT come from the germline V gene.

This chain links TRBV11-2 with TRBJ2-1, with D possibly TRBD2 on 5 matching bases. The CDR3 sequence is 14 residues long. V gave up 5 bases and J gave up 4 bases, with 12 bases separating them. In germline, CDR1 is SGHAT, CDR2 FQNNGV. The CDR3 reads CASSPPGLYNEQFF. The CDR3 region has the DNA TGTGCCAGCAGCCCGCCCGGACTGTACAATGAGCAGTTCTTC.